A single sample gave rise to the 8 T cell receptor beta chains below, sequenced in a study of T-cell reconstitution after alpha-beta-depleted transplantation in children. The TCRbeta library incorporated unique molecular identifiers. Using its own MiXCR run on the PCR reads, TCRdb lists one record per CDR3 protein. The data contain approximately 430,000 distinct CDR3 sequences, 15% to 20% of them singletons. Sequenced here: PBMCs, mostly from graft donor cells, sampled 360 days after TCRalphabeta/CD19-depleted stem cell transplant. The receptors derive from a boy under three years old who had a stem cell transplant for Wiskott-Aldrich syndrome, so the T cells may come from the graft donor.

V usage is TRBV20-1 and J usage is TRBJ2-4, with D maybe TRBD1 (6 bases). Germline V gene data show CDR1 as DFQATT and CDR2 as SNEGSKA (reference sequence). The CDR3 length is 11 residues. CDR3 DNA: TGCACAGGACAGAGAAAAAACATTCAGTACTTC. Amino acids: CTGQRKNIQYF.

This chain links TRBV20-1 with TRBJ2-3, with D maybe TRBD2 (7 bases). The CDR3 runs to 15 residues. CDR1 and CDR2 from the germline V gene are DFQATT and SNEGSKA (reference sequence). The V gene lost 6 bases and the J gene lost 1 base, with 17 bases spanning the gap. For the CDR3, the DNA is TGCAGTGCCACAATAGGGGGGGGCCGCACAGATACGCAGTATTTT. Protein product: CSATIGGGRTDTQYF.

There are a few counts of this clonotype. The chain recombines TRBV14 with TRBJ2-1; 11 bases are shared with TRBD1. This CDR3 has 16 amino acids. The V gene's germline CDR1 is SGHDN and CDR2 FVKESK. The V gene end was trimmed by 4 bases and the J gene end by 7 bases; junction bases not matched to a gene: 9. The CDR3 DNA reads TGTGCCAGCAGCCGGAAAGCCGGGACAGGGGGAAATGAGCAGTTCTTC. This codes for CASSRKAGTGGNEQFF.

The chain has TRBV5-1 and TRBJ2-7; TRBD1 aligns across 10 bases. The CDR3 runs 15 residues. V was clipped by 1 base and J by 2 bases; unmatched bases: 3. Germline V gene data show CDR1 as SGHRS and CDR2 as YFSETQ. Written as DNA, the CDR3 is TGCGCCAGCAGCTTGCCCGGGACAGGGGCCTACGAGCAGTACTTC. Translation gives CASSLPGTGAYEQYF.

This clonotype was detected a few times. CDR3 residues: CASSRDRLGSTDTQYF. The CDR3 nucleotides read TGTGCCAGCAGTCGGGACAGGCTGGGGAGCACAGATACGCAGTATTTT. This sequence joins TRBV27 and TRBJ2-3, with TRBD1 matching over 8 bases. The CDR3 loop spans 16 amino acids. In germline, CDR1 is MNHEY, CDR2 SMNVEV (reference sequence). The V and J ends lost 5 bases and 0 bases, in that order; junction bases with no gene match: 7.

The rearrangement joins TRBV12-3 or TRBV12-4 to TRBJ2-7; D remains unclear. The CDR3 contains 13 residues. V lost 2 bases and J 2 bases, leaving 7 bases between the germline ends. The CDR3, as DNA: TGTGCCAGCAGTTTATCTGCCCCCTACGAGCAGTACTTC. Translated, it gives CASSLSAPYEQYF.

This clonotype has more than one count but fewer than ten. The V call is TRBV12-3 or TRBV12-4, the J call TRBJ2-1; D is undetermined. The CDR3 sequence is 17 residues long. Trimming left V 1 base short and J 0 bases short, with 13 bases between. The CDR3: CASSLVGGLSSYNEQFF. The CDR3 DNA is TGTGCCAGCAGTTTAGTAGGTGGTTTAAGCTCCTACAATGAGCAGTTCTTC.

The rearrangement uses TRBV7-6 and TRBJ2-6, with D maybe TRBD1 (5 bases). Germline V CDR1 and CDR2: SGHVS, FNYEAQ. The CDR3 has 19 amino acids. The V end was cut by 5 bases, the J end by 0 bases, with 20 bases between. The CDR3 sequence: CASSLQDSFNFSGANVLTF. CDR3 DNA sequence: TGTGCCAGCAGCCTTCAAGACAGTTTTAACTTCTCTGGGGCCAACGTCCTGACTTTC.